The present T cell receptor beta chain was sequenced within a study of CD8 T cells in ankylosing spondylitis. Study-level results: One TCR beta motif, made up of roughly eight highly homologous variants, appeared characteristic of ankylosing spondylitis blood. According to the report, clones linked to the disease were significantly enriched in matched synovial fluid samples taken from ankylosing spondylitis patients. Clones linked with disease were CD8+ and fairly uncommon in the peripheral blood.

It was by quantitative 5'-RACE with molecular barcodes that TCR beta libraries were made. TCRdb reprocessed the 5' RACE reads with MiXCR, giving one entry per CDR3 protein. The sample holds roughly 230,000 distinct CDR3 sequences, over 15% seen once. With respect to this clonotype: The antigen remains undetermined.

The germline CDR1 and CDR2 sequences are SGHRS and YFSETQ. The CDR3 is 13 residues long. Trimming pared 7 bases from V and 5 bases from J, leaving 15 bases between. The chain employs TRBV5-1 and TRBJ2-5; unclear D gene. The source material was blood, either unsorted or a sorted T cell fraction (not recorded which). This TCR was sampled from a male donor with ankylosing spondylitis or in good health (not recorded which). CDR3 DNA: TGCGCCAGCCATCCTAGGCAGAGGGAGACCCAGTACTTC. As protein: CASHPRQRETQYF.